The 5 T cell receptor beta chains presented below share a single source sample, sequenced in a study of memory CD4+ T cells and cytomegalovirus serostatus. TCRdb keeps only in-frame clones here, not all; method: immunoSEQ multiplex PCR. The sample has about 41,000 clones; 79% are singletons. The sort gate was single viable CD3+CD4+CD8-CD45RO+ cells for memory CD4+ T cells. The sample comprised memory CD4+ T cells from blood. The origin of the receptors is an adult in good health and CMV-seronegative.

The rearrangement uses TRBV2 and TRBJ2-2; TRBD1 is a possible D gene (6 bases). V lost 4 bases and J lost 2, with 11 bases in between. CDR3 size: 15 residues. CDR1 SNHLY and CDR2 FYNNEI come from the germline V gene. CDR3 residues: CASSGGRGNTGELFF. CDR3 bases: TGTGCCAGCAGTGGTGGCAGGGGAAACACCGGGGAGCTGTTTTTT.

The CDR3 coding sequence is TGTGCCAGCAGCCTTGGACAGGGGCAGGCTTACGAGCAGTACTTC. It specifies CASSLGQGQAYEQYF. This chain joins TRBV4-2 and TRBJ2-7; TRBD1 matches 9 bases. The germline CDR1 and CDR2 sequences are LGHNA and YNFKEQ. The CDR3 consists of 15 residues. Trimming at V came to 4 bases and at J to 4 bases, leaving 8 bases not matched to a gene.

This clone is classed as medium-sized (0.01 to 0.1%). V and J are TRBV5-5 and TRBJ1-1; D is perhaps TRBD1 (6 bases). The CDR3 consists of 15 residues. Trimming took off 0 bases at V and 5 bases at J, with 14 bases between the two ends. CDR1 SGHKS and CDR2 YYEKEE come from the germline V gene (reference sequence). The CDR3 protein is CASSLEQGRGTEAFF. The CDR3 nucleotides read TGTGCCAGCAGCTTGGAGCAGGGGAGGGGGACTGAAGCTTTCTTT.

This rearrangement joins TRBV28 to TRBJ1-5; no clear D gene. Germline V lookup: CDR1 MDHEN, CDR2 SYDVKM. CDR3 length equals 12 residues. V lost 7 bases and J lost 6, with 10 bases in between. The CDR3 loop reads CASTTPGQPQHF. CDR3 nucleotide sequence: TGTGCCAGCACCACCCCCGGTCAGCCCCAGCATTTT.

The V gene is TRBV4-2, the J gene TRBJ2-5; the D gene could be TRBD1 or TRBD2 (5 bases each). CDR1 is LGHNA, CDR2 YNFKEQ, per germline. Deletions cut 4 bases from V and 5 bases from J, with 11 bases between. The CDR3 covers 13 residues. CDR3 sequence (DNA): TGTGCCAGCAGCCGGGGACGTGAGGAGACCCAGTACTTC. It is translated as CASSRGREETQYF.